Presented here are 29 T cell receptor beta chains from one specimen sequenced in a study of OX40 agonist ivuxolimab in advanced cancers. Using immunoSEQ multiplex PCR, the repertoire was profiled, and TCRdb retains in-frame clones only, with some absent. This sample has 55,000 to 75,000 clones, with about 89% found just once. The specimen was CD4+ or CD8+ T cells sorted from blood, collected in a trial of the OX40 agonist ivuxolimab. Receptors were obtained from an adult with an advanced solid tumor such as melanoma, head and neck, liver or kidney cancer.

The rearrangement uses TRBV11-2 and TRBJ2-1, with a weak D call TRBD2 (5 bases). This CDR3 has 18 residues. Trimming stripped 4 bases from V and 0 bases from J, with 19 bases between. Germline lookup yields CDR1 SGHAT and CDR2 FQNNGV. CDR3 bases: TGTGCCAGCAGCTCCTCACCCGGGGTCTACGGCTCCTACAATGAGCAGTTCTTC. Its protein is CASSSSPGVYGSYNEQFF.

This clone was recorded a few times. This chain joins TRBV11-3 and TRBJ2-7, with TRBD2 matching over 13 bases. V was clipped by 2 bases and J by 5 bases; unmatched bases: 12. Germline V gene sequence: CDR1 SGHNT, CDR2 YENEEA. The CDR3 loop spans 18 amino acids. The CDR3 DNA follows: TGTGCCAGCAGCTTAATTGGCGGACTAGCGGGAGCAGGGAACGAGCAGTACTTC. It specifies CASSLIGGLAGAGNEQYF. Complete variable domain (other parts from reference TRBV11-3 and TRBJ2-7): EAGVVQSPRYKIIEKKQPVAFWCNPISGHNTLYWYLQNLGQGPELLIRYENEEAVDDSQLPKDRFSAERLKGVDSTLKIQPAELGDSAVYLCASSLIGGLAGAGNEQYFGPGTRLTVT.

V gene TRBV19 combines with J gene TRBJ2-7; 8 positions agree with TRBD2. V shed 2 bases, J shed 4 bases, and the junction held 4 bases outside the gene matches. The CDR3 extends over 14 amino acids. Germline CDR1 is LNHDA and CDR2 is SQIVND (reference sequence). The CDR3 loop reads CASSINGGDYEQYF. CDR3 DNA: TGTGCCAGTAGTATAAACGGGGGGGATTACGAGCAGTACTTC.

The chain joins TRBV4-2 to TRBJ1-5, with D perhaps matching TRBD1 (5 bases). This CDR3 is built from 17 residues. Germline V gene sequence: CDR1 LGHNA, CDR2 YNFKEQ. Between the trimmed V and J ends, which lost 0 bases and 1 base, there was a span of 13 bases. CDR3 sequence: CASSQDWGGGSNQPQHF. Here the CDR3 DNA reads TGTGCCAGCAGCCAAGATTGGGGGGGTGGGAGCAATCAGCCCCAGCATTTT.

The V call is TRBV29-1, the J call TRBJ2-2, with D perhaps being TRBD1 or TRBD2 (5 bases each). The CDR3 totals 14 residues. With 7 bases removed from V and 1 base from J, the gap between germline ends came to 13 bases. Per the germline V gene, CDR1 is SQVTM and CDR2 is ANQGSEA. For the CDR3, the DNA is TGCAGCGGTGGGACCGCTGGGAACACCGGGGAGCTGTTTTTT. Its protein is CSGGTAGNTGELFF.

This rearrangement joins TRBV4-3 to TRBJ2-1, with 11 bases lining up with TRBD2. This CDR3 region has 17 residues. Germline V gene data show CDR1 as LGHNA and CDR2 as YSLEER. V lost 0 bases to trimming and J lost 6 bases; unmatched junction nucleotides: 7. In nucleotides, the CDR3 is TGCGCCAGCAGCCAAGATTGGCTTAGCGGGGGGGCCAATGAGCAGTTCTTC. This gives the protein CASSQDWLSGGANEQFF.

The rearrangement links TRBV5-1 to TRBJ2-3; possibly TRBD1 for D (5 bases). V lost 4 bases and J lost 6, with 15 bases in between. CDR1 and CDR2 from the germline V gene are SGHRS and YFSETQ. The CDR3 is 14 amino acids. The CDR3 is CASSRILGADTQYF. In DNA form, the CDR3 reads TGCGCCAGCAGCCGAATTCTAGGGGCGGATACGCAGTATTTT. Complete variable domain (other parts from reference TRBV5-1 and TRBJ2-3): KAGVTQTPRYLIKTRGQQVTLSCSPISGHRSVSWYQQTPGQGLQFLFEYFSETQRNKGNFPGRFSGRQFSNSRSEMNVSTLELGDSALYLCASSRILGADTQYFGPGTRLTVL.

The DNA of the CDR3 is TGTGCCATCAGTGAGTCGGTGGGAGGTGCGAACACCGGGGAGCTGTTTTTT. Translation gives CAISESVGGANTGELFF. The J gene is TRBJ2-2, the V gene TRBV10-3; the D gene is possibly TRBD2 (6 bases). Germline CDR1 and CDR2: ENHRY and SYGVKD. CDR3 size: 17 residues. Trimming stripped 0 bases from V and 0 bases from J, with 11 bases between.

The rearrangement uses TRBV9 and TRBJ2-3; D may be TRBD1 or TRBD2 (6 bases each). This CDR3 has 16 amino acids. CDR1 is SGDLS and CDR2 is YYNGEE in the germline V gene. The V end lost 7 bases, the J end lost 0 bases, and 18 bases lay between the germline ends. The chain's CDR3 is CASSSRGRDSTDTQYF. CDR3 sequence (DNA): TGTGCCAGCTCCTCCCGGGGGCGGGATAGCACAGATACGCAGTATTTT.

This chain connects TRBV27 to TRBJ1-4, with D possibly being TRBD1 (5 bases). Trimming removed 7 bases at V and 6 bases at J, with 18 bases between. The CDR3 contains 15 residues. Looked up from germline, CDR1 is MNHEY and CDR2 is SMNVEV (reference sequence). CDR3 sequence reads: CASTPRQGRDEKLFF. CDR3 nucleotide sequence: TGTGCCAGCACCCCTAGGCAGGGTCGGGATGAAAAACTGTTTTTT.

The CDR3 DNA reads as TGTGCCAGCTCACAGTCGACAGATCAGCCCCAGCATTTT. Protein product: CASSQSTDQPQHF. The rearrangement joins TRBV18 to TRBJ1-5; TRBD1 might be the D (5 bases). CDR3 size: 13 residues. Between the trimmed V and J ends, which lost 4 bases and 5 bases, there was a span of 9 bases. Germline assignment: CDR1 KGHSH and CDR2 LQKENI.

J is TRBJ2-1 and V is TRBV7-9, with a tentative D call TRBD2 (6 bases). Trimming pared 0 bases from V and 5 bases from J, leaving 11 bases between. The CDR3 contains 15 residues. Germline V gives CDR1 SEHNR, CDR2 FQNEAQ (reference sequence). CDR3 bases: TGTGCCAGCAGCTTAGCGCCAGTAGCGGACAATGAGCAGTTCTTC. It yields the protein CASSLAPVADNEQFF.

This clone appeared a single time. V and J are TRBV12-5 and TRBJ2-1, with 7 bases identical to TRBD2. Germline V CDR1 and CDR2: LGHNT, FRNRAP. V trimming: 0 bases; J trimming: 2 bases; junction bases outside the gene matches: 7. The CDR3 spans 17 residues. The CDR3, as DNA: TGTGCTAGTGGTTTGGTACCGGCGGGAGCCCCCTACAATGAGCAGTTCTTC. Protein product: CASGLVPAGAPYNEQFF.

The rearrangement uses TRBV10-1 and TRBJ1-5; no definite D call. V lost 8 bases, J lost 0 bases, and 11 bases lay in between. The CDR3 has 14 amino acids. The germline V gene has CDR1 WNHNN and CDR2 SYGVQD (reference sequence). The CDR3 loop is CASLRTVSNQPQHF. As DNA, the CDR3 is TGCGCCAGCCTGAGGACGGTTAGCAATCAGCCCCAGCATTTT.

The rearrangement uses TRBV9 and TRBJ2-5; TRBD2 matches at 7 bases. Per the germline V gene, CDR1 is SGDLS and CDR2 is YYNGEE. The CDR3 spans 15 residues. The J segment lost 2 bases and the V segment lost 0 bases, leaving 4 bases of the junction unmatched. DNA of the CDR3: TGTGCCAGCAGCGTAGGGCGGGAGCCACAAGAGACCCAGTACTTC. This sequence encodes CASSVGREPQETQYF.

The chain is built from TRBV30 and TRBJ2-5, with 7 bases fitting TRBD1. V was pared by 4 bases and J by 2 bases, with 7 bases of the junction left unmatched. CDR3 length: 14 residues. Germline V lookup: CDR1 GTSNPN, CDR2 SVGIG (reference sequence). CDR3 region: CAWKQTGRQETQYF. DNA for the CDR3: TGTGCCTGGAAACAGACAGGGAGACAAGAGACCCAGTACTTC.

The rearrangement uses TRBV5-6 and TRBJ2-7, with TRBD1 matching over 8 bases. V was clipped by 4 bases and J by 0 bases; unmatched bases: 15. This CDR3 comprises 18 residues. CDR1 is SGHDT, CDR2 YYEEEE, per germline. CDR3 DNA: TGTGCCAGCAGCCCCTTCGGGACAGGCGGATCCAGCTCCTACGAGCAGTACTTC. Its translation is CASSPFGTGGSSSYEQYF.

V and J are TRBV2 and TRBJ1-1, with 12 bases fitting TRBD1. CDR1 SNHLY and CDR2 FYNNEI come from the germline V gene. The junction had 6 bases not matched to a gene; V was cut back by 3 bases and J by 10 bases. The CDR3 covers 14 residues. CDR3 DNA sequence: TGTGCCAGCAGTGATACCGGGACAGGGGGCAGAGCTTTCTTT. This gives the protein CASSDTGTGGRAFF.

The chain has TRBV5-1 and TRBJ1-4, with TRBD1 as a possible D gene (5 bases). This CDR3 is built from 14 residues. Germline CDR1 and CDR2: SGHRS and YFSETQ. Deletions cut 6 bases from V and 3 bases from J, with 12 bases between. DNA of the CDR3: TGCGCCAGCAATCCAGGGATTCCTAATGAAAAACTGTTTTTT. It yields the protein CASNPGIPNEKLFF.

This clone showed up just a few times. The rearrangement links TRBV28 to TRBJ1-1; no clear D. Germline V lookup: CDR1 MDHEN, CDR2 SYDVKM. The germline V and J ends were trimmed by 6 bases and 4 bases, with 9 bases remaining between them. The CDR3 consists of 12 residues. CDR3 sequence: CASRYRGTEAFF. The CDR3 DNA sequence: TGTGCCAGCAGATACAGAGGCACTGAAGCTTTCTTT.

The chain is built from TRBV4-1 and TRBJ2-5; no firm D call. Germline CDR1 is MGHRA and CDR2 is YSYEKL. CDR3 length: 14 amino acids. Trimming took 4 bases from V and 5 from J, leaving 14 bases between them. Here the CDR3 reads CASSRIESGETQYF. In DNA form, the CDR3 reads TGCGCCAGCAGCCGAATCGAGTCCGGGGAGACCCAGTACTTC.

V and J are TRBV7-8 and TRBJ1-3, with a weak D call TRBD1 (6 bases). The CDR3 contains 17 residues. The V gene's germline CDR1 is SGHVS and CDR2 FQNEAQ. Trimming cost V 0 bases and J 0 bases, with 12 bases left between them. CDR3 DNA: TGTGCCAGCAGCTTAGCGGGGGGGCTATACTCTGGAAACACCATATATTTT. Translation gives CASSLAGGLYSGNTIYF.

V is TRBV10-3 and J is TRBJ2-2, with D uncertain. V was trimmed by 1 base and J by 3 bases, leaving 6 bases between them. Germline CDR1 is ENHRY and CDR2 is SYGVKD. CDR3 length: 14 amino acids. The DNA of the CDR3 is TGTGCCATCAGTGAGTGGGCCGACACCGGGGAGCTGTTTTTT. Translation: CAISEWADTGELFF.

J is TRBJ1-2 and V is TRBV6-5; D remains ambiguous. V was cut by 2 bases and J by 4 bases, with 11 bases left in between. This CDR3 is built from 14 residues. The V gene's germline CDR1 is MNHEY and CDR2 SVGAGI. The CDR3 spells CASSYTYGFYGYTF. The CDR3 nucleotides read TGTGCCAGCAGTTACACATACGGATTCTATGGCTACACCTTC.

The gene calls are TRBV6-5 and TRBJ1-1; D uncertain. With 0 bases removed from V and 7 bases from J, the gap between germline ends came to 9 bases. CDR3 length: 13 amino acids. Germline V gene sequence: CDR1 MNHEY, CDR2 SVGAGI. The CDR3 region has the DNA TGTGCCAGCAGTTACTCGATAGGGAATGAAGCTTTCTTT. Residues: CASSYSIGNEAFF.

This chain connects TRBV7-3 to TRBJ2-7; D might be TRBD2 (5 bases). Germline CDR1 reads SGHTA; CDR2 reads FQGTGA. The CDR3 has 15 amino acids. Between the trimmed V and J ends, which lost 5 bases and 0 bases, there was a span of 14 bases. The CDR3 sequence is CASSLTGISSYEQYF. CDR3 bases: TGTGCCAGCAGCCTCACGGGAATAAGCTCCTACGAGCAGTACTTC.

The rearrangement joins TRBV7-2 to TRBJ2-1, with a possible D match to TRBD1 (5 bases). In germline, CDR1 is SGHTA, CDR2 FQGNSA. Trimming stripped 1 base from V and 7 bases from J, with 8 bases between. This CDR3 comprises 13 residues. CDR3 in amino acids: CASSLGGENEQFF. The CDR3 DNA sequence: TGTGCCAGCAGCTTAGGGGGCGAGAATGAGCAGTTCTTC.

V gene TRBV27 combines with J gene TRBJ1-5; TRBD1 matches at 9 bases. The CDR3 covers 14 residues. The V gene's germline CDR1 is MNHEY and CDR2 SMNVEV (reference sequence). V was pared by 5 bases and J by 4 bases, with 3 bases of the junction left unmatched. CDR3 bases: TGTGCCAGCAGTGGGACAGGGACAAATCAGCCCCAGCATTTT. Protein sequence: CASSGTGTNQPQHF.

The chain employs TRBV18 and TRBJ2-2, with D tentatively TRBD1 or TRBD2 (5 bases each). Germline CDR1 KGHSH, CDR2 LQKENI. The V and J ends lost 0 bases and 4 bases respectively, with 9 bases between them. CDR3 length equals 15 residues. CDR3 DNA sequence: TGTGCCAGCTCACCACCAGGGGAGAGCACCGGGGAGCTGTTTTTT. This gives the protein CASSPPGESTGELFF.